A single sample is the source of the 26 T cell receptor beta chains below, sequenced in a study of response to subunit inactivated influenza vaccine (dated by TCRdb to 2017 to 2018). The library was produced with RT-PCR. The run used an Illumina HiSeq 2500. TCRdb's own reprocessing of the public reads used fastp at Q25 and MiXCR and kept productive beta chains. Every CDR3 protein is listed once, alongside the most common genes and DNA of its rows. The sample profile shows some 570,000 distinct CDR3 sequences; around 11% of them were found once. The biggest ten clones account for 11% of the sample. This sample also appeared in a second study, on T cells expressing NK-cell markers. The second study reports: TCR beta cDNA libraries were made by 5'RACE template switching that added a universal primer site and unique molecular identifiers.

The source was PBMCs from blood, collected on the day of vaccination. The receptors were gathered from a man in his forties or fifties who received an inactivated influenza vaccine. Donor details come from another sample of the same person, matched by shared clones.

This clonotype was counted at least ten times. The chain combines TRBV3-1 with TRBJ2-1; TRBD2 matches 11 bases. This CDR3 contains 15 residues. The V segment lost 4 bases and the J segment 8 bases; nucleotides outside the gene matches: 7. Per germline, CDR1 LGHDT and CDR2 YNNKEL (reference sequence). The DNA for the CDR3 is TGTGCCAGCAGCCTAACTAGCGGGAGTTTTGATGAGCAGTTCTTC. It yields the protein CASSLTSGSFDEQFF.

This rearrangement joins TRBV18 to TRBJ2-2, with 7 bases matching TRBD1. This CDR3 is built from 16 residues. The germline gives CDR1 KGHSH, CDR2 LQKENI. Losses at the gene ends were 0 bases for V and 3 bases for J; bases not matched to a gene: 4. CDR3 DNA sequence: TGTGCCAGCTCACCACCAGGCAGGGGGTACACCGGGGAGCTGTTTTTT. Translating gives CASSPPGRGYTGELFF.

In this sample, this clonotype turned up a few times. The rearrangement links TRBV9 to TRBJ1-1; 7 bases align to TRBD1. After removal of 4 bases from V and 4 bases from J, the junction contained 10 bases not matched to a gene. The CDR3 covers 15 residues. Germline loops: CDR1 SGDLS, CDR2 YYNGEE. CDR3: CASSYRTGPGTEAFF. CDR3 coding DNA: TGTGCCAGCAGCTATCGGACAGGTCCGGGCACTGAAGCTTTCTTT.

This clonotype was seen a handful of times. V is TRBV7-2 and J is TRBJ2-3; 13 nucleotides line up with TRBD2. The CDR3 extends over 16 amino acids. CDR1 and CDR2 from the germline V gene are SGHTA and FQGNSA. V shed 7 bases and J 0 bases; nucleotides not matched to a gene: 4. For the CDR3, the DNA is TGTGCCAGCAACAGACTAGCGGGGGGAAGCACAGATACGCAGTATTTT. It codes for CASNRLAGGSTDTQYF.

Regarding this clonotype: A much larger clone sits a single nucleotide away, making a read error possible. V and J are TRBV7-8 and TRBJ2-3; D possibly uses TRBD1 or TRBD2 (5 bases each). This CDR3 contains 14 residues. Looked up from germline, CDR1 is SGHVS and CDR2 is FQNEAQ. The V end lost 2 bases, the J end lost 8 bases, and 14 bases lay between the germline ends. The CDR3 DNA is TGTGCCAGCAGCTTAAGGCAGGGTGGAGGTACGCAGTATTTT. It specifies CASSLRQGGGTQYF. Supplemented by reference TRBV7-8 and TRBJ2-3, the full variable domain reads GAGVSQSPRYKVAKRGQDVALRCDPISGHVSLFWYQQALGQGPEFLTYFQNEAQLDKSGLPSDRFFAERPEGSVSTLKIQRTQQEDSAVYLCASSLRQGGGTQYFGPGTRLTVL.

This clonotype came up a few times. CDR3 protein: CASSVEGIFAPGNTIYF. The CDR3 nucleotides read TGCGCCAGCAGCGTGGAGGGCATATTCGCTCCTGGAAACACCATATATTTT. This sequence joins TRBV5-1 and TRBJ1-3; D call uncertain. Germline lookup yields CDR1 SGHRS and CDR2 YFSETQ. The CDR3 length is 17 residues. V dropped 4 bases and J dropped 2 bases, with 19 bases sitting between them.

The chain employs TRBV15 and TRBJ2-2; D gene unclear. The CDR3 covers 15 residues. Per the germline V gene, CDR1 is LNHNV and CDR2 is YYDKDF (reference sequence). V was trimmed by 0 bases and J by 1 base, leaving 6 bases between them. The CDR3 loop reads CATSRDPRNTGELFF. DNA for the CDR3: TGTGCCACCAGCAGAGATCCCAGGAACACCGGGGAGCTGTTTTTT.

This clonotype came up a few times. The chain employs TRBV20-1 and TRBJ1-6; possible D gene TRBD1, 6 bases. Trimming removed 3 bases at V and 7 bases at J, with 13 bases between. The CDR3 totals 14 residues. Germline CDR1 is DFQATT and CDR2 is SNEGSKA (reference sequence). CDR3 bases: TGCAGTGCTAGGGCCGGGACACGCAATTCACCCCTCCACTTT. This sequence encodes CSARAGTRNSPLHF.

The chain employs TRBV28 and TRBJ2-1; TRBD2 agrees at 16 bases. The CDR3 has 20 residues. The germline CDR1 and CDR2 sequences are MDHEN and SYDVKM. V shed 6 bases, J shed 3 bases, and the junction held 14 bases outside the gene matches. CDR3 sequence (DNA): TGTGCCAGCAGGAGGACAGCGGGACTAGCGGGAGGGCCCGTCTACAATGAGCAGTTCTTC. Its protein product is CASRRTAGLAGGPVYNEQFF.

Many counts were recorded for this clonotype. The chain uses TRBV12-3 or TRBV12-4 and TRBJ2-2; 12 positions agree with TRBD1. With V trimmed by 5 bases and J by 7 bases, 8 bases remained unmatched. The CDR3 runs 16 residues. The DNA for the CDR3 is TGTGCCAGCAGTACCCGGGGACAGGGGGCGATCGGGGAGCTGTTTTTT. This codes for CASSTRGQGAIGELFF.

The CDR3 DNA is TGCAGCGTTGCCTTGCGATTCACAGATACGCAGTATTTT. Encoded protein: CSVALRFTDTQYF. The chain is built from TRBV29-1 and TRBJ2-3, with D uncertain. The CDR3 loop spans 13 amino acids. CDR1 SQVTM and CDR2 ANQGSEA come from the germline V gene. Trimming shortened V by 4 bases and J by 2 bases, and 10 bases separated the two germline ends.

This clonotype was picked up many times. The V and J genes are TRBV7-2 and TRBJ2-7, with D possibly being TRBD1 (5 bases). The CDR3 totals 14 residues. V lost 5 bases and J 0 bases, leaving 11 bases between the germline ends. The germline V gene encodes CDR1 SGHTA and CDR2 FQGNSA. DNA of the CDR3: TGTGCCAGCAGCCCGAGACAGTCCTCCTACGAGCAGTACTTC. Amino acid sequence: CASSPRQSSYEQYF. Full variable domain (remainder filled in from reference TRBV7-2 and TRBJ2-7): GAGVSQSPSNKVTEKGKDVELRCDPISGHTALYWYRQSLGQGLEFLIYFQGNSAPDKSGLPSDRFSAERTGGSVSTLTIQRTQQEDSAVYLCASSPRQSSYEQYFGPGTRLTVT.

The rearrangement joins TRBV5-5 to TRBJ1-5; a possible D gene is TRBD1 (5 bases). The CDR3 spans 15 residues. Germline assignment: CDR1 SGHKS and CDR2 YYEKEE (reference sequence). V lost 3 bases and J 7 bases, leaving 17 bases between the germline ends. The CDR3 loop reads CASSSGGEWGQPQHF. The CDR3 DNA is TGTGCCAGCAGCTCCGGGGGGGAATGGGGGCAGCCCCAGCATTTT.

The table lists this clonotype with a few counts. V and J are TRBV6-1 and TRBJ1-2, with D unclear. V dropped 5 bases and J dropped 2 bases, with 15 bases sitting between them. The CDR3 spans 15 residues. Per the germline V gene, CDR1 is MNHNS and CDR2 is SASEGT. The DNA for the CDR3 is TGTGCCAGCAGTCCTTCTTCGGCAGCGAACTATGGCTACACCTTC. This translates into CASSPSSAANYGYTF.

A few counts support this clonotype. The chain combines TRBV7-2 with TRBJ2-1, with unresolved D. The CDR3 consists of 14 residues. Germline-derived CDR1 and CDR2 are SGHTA and FQGNSA. Trimming took 2 bases from V and 4 from J, leaving 9 bases between them. CDR3 protein: CASSLLTSYNEQFF. In DNA, the CDR3 is TGTGCCAGCAGCTTACTCACTTCTTACAATGAGCAGTTCTTC.

This clonotype was found a few times. For the CDR3, the DNA is TGTGCCACCAGTGATTCCTCACTAGCGGGAGGGCCTGCAGATACGCAGTATTTT. It specifies CATSDSSLAGGPADTQYF. The chain has TRBV24-1 and TRBJ2-3; 13 bases agree with TRBD2. The CDR3 sequence is 18 residues long. The V gene end was trimmed by 2 bases and the J gene end by 4 bases; junction bases not matched to a gene: 8. Germline CDR1 is KGHDR and CDR2 is SFDVKD.

This clonotype was seen a handful of times. V and J are TRBV4-2 and TRBJ2-1, with D possibly TRBD1 on 6 matching bases. Germline loops: CDR1 LGHNA, CDR2 YNFKEQ. There are 16 residues in the CDR3. V was cut by 2 bases and J by 1 base, with 12 bases left in between. CDR3 region: CASSQRGRGSYNEQFF. CDR3 nucleotides: TGTGCCAGCAGCCAAAGAGGCAGGGGTTCCTACAATGAGCAGTTCTTC.

This clonotype was picked up a small number of times. The chain links TRBV4-3 to TRBJ2-1; D is possibly TRBD1 (6 bases). Germline V CDR1 and CDR2: LGHNA, YSLEER. V was pared by 0 bases and J by 5 bases, with 14 bases between. The CDR3 loop spans 16 amino acids. CDR3 residues: CASSQDAQGTHNEQFF. The DNA of the CDR3 is TGCGCCAGCAGCCAAGACGCTCAGGGGACCCACAATGAGCAGTTCTTC.

This clonotype was counted only a few times. V usage is TRBV4-1 and J usage is TRBJ2-5; 7 bases match TRBD1. The V segment lost 0 bases and the J segment 9 bases; nucleotides outside the gene matches: 10. Germline CDR1 is MGHRA and CDR2 is YSYEKL. The CDR3 runs 15 residues. CDR3 DNA: TGCGCCAGCAGCCAAGAAGGCAGGGGGAGTGGGGCCCAGTACTTC. This gives the protein CASSQEGRGSGAQYF.

Only a few counts were recorded for this clonotype. This sequence joins TRBV5-1 and TRBJ2-5; the D is unclear. The germline V and J ends were trimmed by 1 base and 6 bases, with 10 bases remaining between them. The CDR3 spans 13 residues. CDR1 and CDR2 (germline): SGHRS, YFSETQ. The CDR3 coding sequence is TGCGCCAGCAGCTTGAAGGATTTGCAGACCCAGTACTTC. As protein: CASSLKDLQTQYF.

This clonotype occurred many times. The genes are TRBV27 and TRBJ2-1, with D possibly matching TRBD1 (6 bases). The CDR3 is 14 residues long. Germline V gene sequence: CDR1 MNHEY, CDR2 SMNVEV (reference sequence). Trimming cost V 1 base and J 7 bases, with 11 bases left between them. The CDR3 loop is CASSLWGQGNEQFF. The CDR3 coding sequence is TGTGCCAGCAGTTTATGGGGTCAGGGGAATGAGCAGTTCTTC.

The rearrangement uses TRBV9 and TRBJ2-7; tentatively, D is TRBD1 or TRBD2 (5 bases each). Germline CDR1 and CDR2: SGDLS and YYNGEE. The length of the CDR3 is 14 residues. Between the trimmed V and J ends, which lost 4 bases and 6 bases, there was a span of 17 bases. The CDR3 bases are TGTGCCAGCAGCTTCACCGGGACGAAAGGCGAGCAGTACTTC. It specifies CASSFTGTKGEQYF.

The gene calls are TRBV12-3 or TRBV12-4 and TRBJ2-2; tentatively, D is TRBD1 (5 bases). There are 13 residues in the CDR3. V lost 10 bases, J lost 5 bases, and 14 bases lay in between. In DNA form, the CDR3 reads TGTGCCACCCTACCGACAGCAACCGGGGAGCTGTTTTTT. It encodes CATLPTATGELFF.

There are a few counts of this clonotype. The chain recombines TRBV6-5 with TRBJ2-7; D gene uncertain. Per germline, CDR1 MNHEY and CDR2 SVGAGI. V lost 0 bases and J lost 0, with 12 bases in between. This CDR3 spans 16 amino acids. The CDR3 DNA follows: TGTGCCAGCAGTTACTCGAACGGTGGCAACTCCTACGAGCAGTACTTC. Encoded protein: CASSYSNGGNSYEQYF.

This chain links TRBV24-1 with TRBJ2-2; no clear D. In germline, CDR1 is KGHDR, CDR2 SFDVKD. V was cut by 5 bases and J by 1 base, with 4 bases left in between. This CDR3 has 13 amino acids. The CDR3 region is CATSAENTGELFF. Written as DNA, the CDR3 is TGTGCCACCAGTGCCGAGAACACCGGGGAGCTGTTTTTT.

V and J are TRBV5-1 and TRBJ2-3; 8 bases fit TRBD1. This CDR3 region has 18 residues. Trimming took 1 base from V and 3 from J; bases not matched to a gene: 13. Germline-derived CDR1 and CDR2 are SGHRS and YFSETQ. The CDR3 nucleotides are TGCGCCAGCAGCTTGTTTCCTTACGGACAGGGAAAAACAGATACGCAGTATTTT. It translates to CASSLFPYGQGKTDTQYF.